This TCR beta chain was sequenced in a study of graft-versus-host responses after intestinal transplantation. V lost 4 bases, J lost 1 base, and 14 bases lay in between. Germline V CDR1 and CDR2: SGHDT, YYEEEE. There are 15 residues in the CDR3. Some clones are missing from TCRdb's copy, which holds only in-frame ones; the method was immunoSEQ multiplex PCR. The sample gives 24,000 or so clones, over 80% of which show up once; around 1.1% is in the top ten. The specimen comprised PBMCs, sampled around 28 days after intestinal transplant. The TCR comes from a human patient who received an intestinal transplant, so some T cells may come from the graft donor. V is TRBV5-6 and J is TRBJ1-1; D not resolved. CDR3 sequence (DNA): TGTGCCAGCAGCCCTATTGGTCGGGAGAACACTGAAGCTTTCTTT. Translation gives CASSPIGRENTEAFF. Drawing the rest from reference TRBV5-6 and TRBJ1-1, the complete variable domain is DAGVTQSPTHLIKTRGQQVTLRCSPKSGHDTVSWYQQALGQGPQFIFQYYEEEERQRGNFPDRFSGHQFPNYSSELNVNALLLGDSALYLCASSPIGRENTEAFFGQGTRLTVV.